Included here is one T cell receptor beta chain sequence, with context. This record comes from a study of blood T cell repertoires in COVID-19. Overall study context: Both acute and convalescent COVID-19 samples were obtained from the United States, Italy and Spain. Nucleic acid was either cDNA or gDNA, and it came from T cells, B-cell-depleted T cells, or PBMCs.

Authors' methods: Counts of nucleated cells, estimated from reference gene primer amplification, were obtained. TCRdb's table, derived via immunoSEQ multiplex PCR, lists solely in-frame clones and lacks some. D and trimming were read from the DNA, whereas the V and J calls and clone size are those reported in that table. The sample yields tens of thousands of clones, around 77% seen once. Source material: peripheral blood. This clonotype was obtained from a man aged 60 to 75 with acute or convalescent COVID-19.

CDR3 in DNA: TGCGCCAGCAGCCAAGGCGGGACCCTAGGACGAGGCTACACCTTC. This codes for CASSQGGTLGRGYTF. The chain is built from TRBV4-3 and TRBJ1-2; tentatively, D is TRBD1 (5 bases). This CDR3 spans 15 amino acids. CDR1 LGHNA and CDR2 YSLEER come from the germline V gene. Deletions cut 1 base from V and 8 bases from J, with 17 bases between.